This T cell receptor (beta chain) is from a study of cytomegalovirus exposure and HLA in healthy donors. Broader study findings: The study designated fewer than 200 TCR beta chains cytomegalovirus-associated. Roughly uniform depth of sequencing across donors was assumed in presence/absence analyses.

About this clone: The antigen is undetermined.

Trimming removed 2 bases from V and 3 bases from J; junction bases left unmatched: 7. The CDR3 covers 16 residues. From germline, CDR1 is KGHSH and CDR2 LQKENI. PCR primers comprised 60 Vbeta and 13 Jbeta primers. Only in-frame clones appear in the TCRdb table, and some are missing; sequencing was by immunoSEQ multiplex PCR. There are some 140,000 clones in the sample; about 85% occur only once, and about 3% lies in the top ten. This TCR came from a female donor in good health and CMV-seronegative. The chain is built from TRBV18 and TRBJ2-7; 10 bases agree with TRBD2. Sequencing was performed on PBMCs. The CDR3 loop reads CASSPSPSGRGYEQYF. CDR3 sequence (DNA): TGTGCCAGCTCACCAAGTCCTAGCGGGAGAGGCTACGAGCAGTACTTC.